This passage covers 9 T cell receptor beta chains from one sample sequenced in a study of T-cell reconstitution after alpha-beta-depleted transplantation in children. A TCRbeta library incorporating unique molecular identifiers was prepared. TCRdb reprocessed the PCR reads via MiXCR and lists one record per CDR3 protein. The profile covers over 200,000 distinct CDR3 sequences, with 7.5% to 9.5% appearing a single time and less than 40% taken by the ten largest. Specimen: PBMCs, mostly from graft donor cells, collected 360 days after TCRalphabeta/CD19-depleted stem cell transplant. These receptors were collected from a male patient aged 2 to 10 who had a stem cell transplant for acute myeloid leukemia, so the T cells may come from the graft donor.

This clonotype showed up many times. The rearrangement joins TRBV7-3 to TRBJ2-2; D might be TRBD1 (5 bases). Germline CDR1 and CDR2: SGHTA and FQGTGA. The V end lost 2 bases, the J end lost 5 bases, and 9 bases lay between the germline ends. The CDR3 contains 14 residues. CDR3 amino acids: CASSLSSGTGELFF. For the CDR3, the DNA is TGTGCCAGCAGCTTATCATCAGGGACCGGGGAGCTGTTTTTT.

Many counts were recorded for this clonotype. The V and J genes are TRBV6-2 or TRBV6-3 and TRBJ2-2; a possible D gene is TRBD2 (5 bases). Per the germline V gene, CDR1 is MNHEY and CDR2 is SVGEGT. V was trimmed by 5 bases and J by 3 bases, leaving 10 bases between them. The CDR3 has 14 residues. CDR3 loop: CASSPPGYTGELFF. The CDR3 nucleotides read TGTGCCAGCAGTCCACCGGGGTACACCGGGGAGCTGTTTTTT.

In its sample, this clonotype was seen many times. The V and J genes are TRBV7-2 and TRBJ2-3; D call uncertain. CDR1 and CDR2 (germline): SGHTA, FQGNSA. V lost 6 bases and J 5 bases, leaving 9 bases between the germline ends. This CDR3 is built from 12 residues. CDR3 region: CASRKGGDTQYF. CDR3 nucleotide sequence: TGTGCCAGCAGGAAAGGCGGAGATACGCAGTATTTT.

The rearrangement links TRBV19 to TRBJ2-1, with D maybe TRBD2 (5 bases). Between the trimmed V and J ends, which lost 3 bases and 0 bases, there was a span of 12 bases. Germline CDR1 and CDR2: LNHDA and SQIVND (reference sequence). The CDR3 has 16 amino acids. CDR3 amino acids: CASSIVGGLSYNEQFF. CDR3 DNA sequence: TGTGCCAGTAGTATCGTCGGCGGGCTCTCCTACAATGAGCAGTTCTTC.

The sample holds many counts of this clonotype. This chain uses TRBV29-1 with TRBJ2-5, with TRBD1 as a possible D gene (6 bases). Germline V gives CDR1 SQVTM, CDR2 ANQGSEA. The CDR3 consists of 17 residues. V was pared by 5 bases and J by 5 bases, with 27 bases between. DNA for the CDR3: TGCAGCGTTTCACCCCAAGGATCGACAGGAGGTGGGGAGACCCAGTACTTC. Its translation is CSVSPQGSTGGGETQYF.

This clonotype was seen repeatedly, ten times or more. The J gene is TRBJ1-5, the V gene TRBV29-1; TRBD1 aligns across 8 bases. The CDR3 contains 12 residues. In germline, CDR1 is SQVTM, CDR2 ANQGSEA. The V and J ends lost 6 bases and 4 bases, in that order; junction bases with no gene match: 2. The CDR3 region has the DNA TGCAGCGTCCAGGGGGCAAATCAGCCCCAGCATTTT. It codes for CSVQGANQPQHF.

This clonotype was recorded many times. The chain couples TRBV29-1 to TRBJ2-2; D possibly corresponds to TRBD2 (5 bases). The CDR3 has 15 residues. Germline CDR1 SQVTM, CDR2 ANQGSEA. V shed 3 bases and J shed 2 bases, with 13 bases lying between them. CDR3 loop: CSVDIGGSNTGELFF. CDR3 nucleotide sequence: TGCAGCGTTGATATAGGTGGGAGCAACACCGGGGAGCTGTTTTTT.

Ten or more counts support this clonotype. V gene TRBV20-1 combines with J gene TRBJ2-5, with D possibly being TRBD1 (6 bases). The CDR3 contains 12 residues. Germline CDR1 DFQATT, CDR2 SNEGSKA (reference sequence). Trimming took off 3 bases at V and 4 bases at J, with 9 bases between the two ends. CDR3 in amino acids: CSASFRGETQYF. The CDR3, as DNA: TGCAGTGCTAGTTTCAGGGGAGAGACCCAGTACTTC.

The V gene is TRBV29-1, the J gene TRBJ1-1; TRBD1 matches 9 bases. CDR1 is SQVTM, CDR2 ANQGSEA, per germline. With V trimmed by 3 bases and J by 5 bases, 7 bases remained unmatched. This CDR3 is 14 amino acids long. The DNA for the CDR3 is TGCAGCGTTGATCTTGACAGGGGGGAAACTGAAGCTTTCTTT. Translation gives CSVDLDRGETEAFF.